This TCR beta chain was observed in a study of cytotoxic CD8 clonotypes in ibrutinib-treated CLL (dated by TCRdb to the early 2020s). The study in broad terms: The cohort was composed of ten to eleven relapsed/refractory and about 16 treatment-naive patients; IGHV unmutated status was identified in some 17 patients. Responses were partial in approximately 24 patients and complete in 2; after median around 72 months follow-up, about 14 stayed in remission and roughly twelve progressed. The response samples were drawn at a median of roughly eleven months into treatment, with a range of about 6 to 36 months. On average, each sample yielded roughly 250,000 productive templates and around 100,000 productive rearrangements. Of the roughly 81 people in the trial, 25 to 30 had longitudinal samples available. Cryopreserved peripheral blood mononuclear cells were collected before treatment, at response, and at either disease progression or sustained remission. Every remission and progressive disease sample was obtained while ibrutinib was still being received by the patients. Overall study outcomes, separate from this receptor: Baseline clonality exceeded that of age-matched healthy donors and correlated strongly with circulating CD8+ T-cell counts. Public clonotypes were rare and either shrank or stayed stable during treatment, and the rise in clonality at ibrutinib response reflected expansion of private clonotypes. Sustained-remission and progressing patients did not have matched sampling times, and lymph node repertoires were not examined. At ibrutinib response clonality went up, during sustained remission it held steady, and at progression it dropped back toward baseline.

The time point label corresponds to: progressive disease on ibrutinib. Approximately 2 micrograms of genomic DNA were extracted from cryopreserved PBMCs for TCR beta library preparation. High-throughput TCR beta sequencing was performed on longitudinal blood samples from CLL patients receiving ibrutinib monotherapy. The patients took part in an open-label, single-center phase 2 trial of ibrutinib monotherapy. On a MiSeq, deep resolution sequencing aimed for a depth between 1 in 1 million and 1 in 200,000 T cells, with each clonotype covered approximately 9.8x on average. The immunoSEQ hsTCRB Kit was used to generate TCR beta libraries. As for the original processing: The data were analyzed with ImmunoSEQ Analyzer and ImmunoSEQ Data Assistant, and V, D and J gene assignments followed IMGT definitions. Clonality, which ranges from 0 to 1, was calculated by subtracting the normalized Shannon entropy of productive rearrangement frequencies from one. Public clonotype analysis was restricted to overrepresented clonotypes comprising at least 0.05% of each patient's repertoire. Repertoires from about a dozen age-matched healthy donors in immuneACCESS were used as clonality controls. TCRdb took over this immuneACCESS table, retaining in-frame rearrangements with V and J assigned. Such tables are incomplete; in checked studies, under half of the missing clones stem from an unresolved V gene, and the remainder is unexplained. V and J calls and clone size come straight from that table; D and trimming were deduced from the DNA. The sample table contains about 160,000 clones; only one count was recorded for 88% of them. Together, the top ten hold 3% of the sample.

Trimmed from V: 3 bases; trimmed from J: 3 bases; junction bases lacking a gene match: 8. CDR1 and CDR2 are read off the germline V gene as MDHEN and SYDVKM. The CDR3 starts with the cysteine, ends with the phenylalanine, and has 16 residues. Kept here is only the CDR3 DNA, which spans 48 bases and is read in frame from base 1. Remarks on this clone: The target of this receptor is not known. The record has no base qualities; no much larger clone is one base away.

The receptor's source is a human donor with chronic lymphocytic leukemia. The sample was PBMCs, taken at disease progression, from a patient treated with ibrutinib. The receptor chain draws on TRBV28 and TRBJ2-3; TRBD1 lines up with 8 middle nucleotides. CDR3 region: CASSFWTGSITDTQYF. Read as DNA, the sequence is TGTGCCAGCAGTTTCTGGACAGGGAGTATTACAGATACGCAGTATTTT.